These 10 T cell receptor beta chains share one sample of origin, sequenced in a study of blood T cell repertoires in COVID-19. Libraries were prepared by immunoSEQ multiplex PCR; TCRdb keeps only in-frame clonotypes and omits some of them. The table shows under 250,000 clones, with about four fifths occurring only once. The sample taken for sequencing was PBMCs or T cells enriched from blood (not recorded which). Receptors were obtained from a woman aged 40 to 49 who had been exposed to COVID-19.

CDR3 amino acids: CASSERQRPTDTQYF. CDR3 sequence (DNA): TGTGCCAGCAGCGAGCGACAGAGACCCACAGATACGCAGTATTTT. The chain uses TRBV7-9 and TRBJ2-3, with D possibly matching TRBD1 (5 bases). The CDR3 covers 15 residues. Trimming took off 5 bases at V and 2 bases at J, with 14 bases between the two ends. Germline values: CDR1 SEHNR, CDR2 FQNEAQ (reference sequence).

The DNA of the CDR3 is TGTGCCAGCAGTGAACTTCCGACAGGGAGCGGCACTGAAGCTTTCTTT. Its translation is CASSELPTGSGTEAFF. The V gene is TRBV2, the J gene TRBJ1-1, with TRBD1 matching 7 bases. V lost 2 bases and J lost 4; bases outside the gene matches: 10. The length of the CDR3 is 16 residues. Germline loops: CDR1 SNHLY, CDR2 FYNNEI.

V gene TRBV7-6 combines with J gene TRBJ2-1; 15 nucleotides agree with TRBD2. Per germline, CDR1 SGHVS and CDR2 FNYEAQ. CDR3 length: 16 amino acids. Trimming removed 1 base from V and 7 bases from J; junction bases left unmatched: 2. The chain's CDR3 is CASSLGTSGGVNEQFF. CDR3 nucleotides: TGTGCCAGCAGCTTAGGGACTAGCGGGGGGGTGAATGAGCAGTTCTTC. Full variable domain (outside the CDR3, taken from reference TRBV7-6 and TRBJ2-1): GAGVSQSPRYKVTKRGQDVALRCDPISGHVSLYWYRQALGQGPEFLTYFNYEAQQDKSGLPNDRFSAERPEGSISTLTIQRTEQRDSAMYRCASSLGTSGGVNEQFFGPGTRLTVL.

The table lists this clone with a count of one. This sequence joins TRBV7-2 and TRBJ2-7; D is perhaps TRBD1 (5 bases). This CDR3 contains 14 residues. Germline V CDR1 and CDR2: SGHTA, FQGNSA. V lost 4 bases to trimming and J lost 7 bases, with 17 bases between them. The CDR3 reads CASSYRQGVGEQYF. Written as DNA, the CDR3 is TGTGCCAGCAGCTACCGACAAGGGGTCGGTGAGCAGTACTTC.

The chain has TRBV7-2 and TRBJ1-2, with 8 bases that match TRBD1. Unmatched junction bases numbered 9, after V lost 1 base and J lost 8 bases. The CDR3 totals 15 residues. Germline loops: CDR1 SGHTA, CDR2 FQGNSA. CDR3 residues: CASSLVAGGAEGYTF. The CDR3 DNA reads TGTGCCAGCAGCTTAGTTGCAGGGGGCGCGGAGGGCTACACCTTC.

The rearrangement joins TRBV19 to TRBJ1-1; no firm D call. Deletions cut 1 base from V and 1 base from J, with 4 bases between. CDR3 length: 13 amino acids. Germline CDR1 LNHDA, CDR2 SQIVND (reference sequence). CDR3 region: CASSIGRNTEAFF. CDR3 DNA sequence: TGTGCCAGTAGTATAGGCAGGAACACTGAAGCTTTCTTT.

The DNA for the CDR3 is TGTGCCAGCAGCTTTTACACAGGGGGCCGCGGTCAGCCCCAGCATTTT. This encodes CASSFYTGGRGQPQHF. The V and J genes are TRBV7-2 and TRBJ1-5; 9 bases match TRBD1. Trimming at V came to 3 bases and at J to 6 bases, leaving 9 bases not matched to a gene. The CDR3 sequence is 16 residues long. Per the germline V gene, CDR1 is SGHTA and CDR2 is FQGNSA. The whole variable domain, filled in from reference TRBV7-2 and TRBJ1-5, reads GAGVSQSPSNKVTEKGKDVELRCDPISGHTALYWYRQSLGQGLEFLIYFQGNSAPDKSGLPSDRFSAERTGGSVSTLTIQRTQQEDSAVYLCASSFYTGGRGQPQHFGDGTRLSIL.

This clone was counted once. The chain recombines TRBV18 with TRBJ2-5; D may be TRBD1 (6 bases). This CDR3 is built from 14 residues. In germline, CDR1 is KGHSH, CDR2 LQKENI. With 6 bases removed from V and 2 bases from J, the gap between germline ends came to 13 bases. CDR3 sequence: CASSLSGQQETQYF. Here the CDR3 DNA reads TGTGCCAGCTCCCTGTCCGGACAGCAAGAGACCCAGTACTTC. Using reference TRBV18 and TRBJ2-5 for the parts outside the CDR3, the full variable domain is NAGVMQNPRHLVRRRGQEARLRCSPMKGHSHVYWYRQLPEEGLKFMVYLQKENIIDESGMPKERFSAEFPKEGPSILRIQQVVRGDSAAYFCASSLSGQQETQYFGPGTRLLVL.

The V and J genes are TRBV28 and TRBJ1-2; the D is unclear. Germline V gives CDR1 MDHEN, CDR2 SYDVKM. V was shortened by 3 bases and J by 5 bases, with 7 bases between the two germline ends. The CDR3 spans 12 residues. The CDR3 DNA follows: TGTGCCAGCAGTTTGGAACAGTATGGCTACACCTTC. Encoded protein: CASSLEQYGYTF.

This clone was recorded a few times. V and J are TRBV7-3 and TRBJ2-2; TRBD2 agrees at 8 bases. The CDR3 loop spans 17 amino acids. Germline V gene data show CDR1 as SGHTA and CDR2 as FQGTGA. After removal of 1 base from V and 6 bases from J, the junction contained 10 bases not matched to a gene. The CDR3 DNA reads as TGTGCCAGCAGCTTAATGCCCGGGGGGGCCCTAGCCGGGGAGCTGTTTTTT. This gives the protein CASSLMPGGALAGELFF.